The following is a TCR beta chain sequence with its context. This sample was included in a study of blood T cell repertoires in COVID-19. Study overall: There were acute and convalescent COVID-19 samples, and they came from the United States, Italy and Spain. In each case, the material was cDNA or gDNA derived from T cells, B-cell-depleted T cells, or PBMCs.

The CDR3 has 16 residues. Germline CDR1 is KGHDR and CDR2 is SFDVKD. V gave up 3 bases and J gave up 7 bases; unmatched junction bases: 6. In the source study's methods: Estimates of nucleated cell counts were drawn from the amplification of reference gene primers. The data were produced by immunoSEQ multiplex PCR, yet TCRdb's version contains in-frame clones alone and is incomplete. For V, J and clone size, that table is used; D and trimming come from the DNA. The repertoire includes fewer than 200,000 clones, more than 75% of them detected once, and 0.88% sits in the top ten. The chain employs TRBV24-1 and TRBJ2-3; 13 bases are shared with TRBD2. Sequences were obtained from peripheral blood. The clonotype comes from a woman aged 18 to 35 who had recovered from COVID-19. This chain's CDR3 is CATSDPGLAGEYTQYF. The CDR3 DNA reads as TGTGCCACCAGTGATCCCGGACTAGCGGGAGAGTATACGCAGTATTTT.